This T cell receptor (beta chain) emerged from a study of T cells after yellow fever vaccination. Findings of the study overall: Abundant bulk-population clonotypes could contaminate the FACS-sorted repertoires. When the response was secondary, it was weaker but reached its peak faster, day 5 versus 15.

Remarks on this clonotype: Its antigen is as yet unknown.

Germline lookup yields CDR1 KGHSH and CDR2 LQKENI. V lost 2 bases, J lost 0 bases, and 14 bases lay in between. The length of the CDR3 is 16 residues. It was through 5'RACE template switching that TCR cDNA was made, with a universal primer site and UMIs added. TCRdb reprocessed the 5' RACE reads via MiXCR and lists one record per CDR3 protein. The sample consists of hundreds of thousands of distinct CDR3 sequences, roughly 13% of them appearing once. V is TRBV18 and J is TRBJ2-7; D is uncertain. Sample: PBMCs, taken on the day of the yellow fever booster vaccination. The TCR sequence derives from a man aged 30 to 45 who received the YFV17D yellow fever vaccine. DNA of the CDR3: TGTGCCAGCTCACCAACTGGTGGGGTTAGCTCCTACGAGCAGTACTTC. Translated, it gives CASSPTGGVSSYEQYF.